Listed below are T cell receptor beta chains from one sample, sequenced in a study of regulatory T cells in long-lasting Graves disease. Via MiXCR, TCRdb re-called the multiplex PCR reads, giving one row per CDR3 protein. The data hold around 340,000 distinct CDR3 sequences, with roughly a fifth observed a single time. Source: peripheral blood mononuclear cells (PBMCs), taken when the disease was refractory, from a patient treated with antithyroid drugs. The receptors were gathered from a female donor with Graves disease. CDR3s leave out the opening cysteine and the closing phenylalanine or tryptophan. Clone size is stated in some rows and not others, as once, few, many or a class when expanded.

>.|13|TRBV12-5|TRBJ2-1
ASGTRGQKYNEQF
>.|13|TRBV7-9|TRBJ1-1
ASSERGSGNTEAF
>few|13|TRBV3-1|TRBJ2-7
ASSQVKGKSYEQY
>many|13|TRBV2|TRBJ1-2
ASTRGGGANYGYT
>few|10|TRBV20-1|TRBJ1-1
SASVPNTEAF
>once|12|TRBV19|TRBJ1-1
ATQTGVYGTEAF
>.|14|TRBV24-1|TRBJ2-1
ATSDSHAGAYNEQF
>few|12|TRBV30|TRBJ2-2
AWIGGSATGELF
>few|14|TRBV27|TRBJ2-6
ASSNSHRAGANVLT
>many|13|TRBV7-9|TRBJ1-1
ASSFDIGGNTEAF
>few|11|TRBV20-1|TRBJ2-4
SARAVAKNIQY
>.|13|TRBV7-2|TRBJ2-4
ASSLGAGTRNIQY
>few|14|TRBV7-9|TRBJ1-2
ASSNSRAQVNYGYT
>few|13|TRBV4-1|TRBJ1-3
ASSQLGSSGNTIY
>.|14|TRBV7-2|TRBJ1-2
ASSLASSGTDYGYT
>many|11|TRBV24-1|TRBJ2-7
ATSDQGLYEQY
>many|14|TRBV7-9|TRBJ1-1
ASSPSGRGGSTEAF
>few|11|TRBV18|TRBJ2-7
ASSPPAVFEQY
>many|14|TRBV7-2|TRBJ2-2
ASSPGAGVNTGELF
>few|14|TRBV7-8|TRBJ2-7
ASSLHLRDYIYEQY
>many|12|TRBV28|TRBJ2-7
ASSFLPRPYEQY
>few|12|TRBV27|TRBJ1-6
ASSLLGLNSPLH
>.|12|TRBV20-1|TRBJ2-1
SARSQTSYNEQF
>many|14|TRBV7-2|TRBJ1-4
ASSLNPTRRGEKLF
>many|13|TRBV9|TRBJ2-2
ASSVGASITGELF
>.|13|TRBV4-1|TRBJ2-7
ASSREERDSYEQY
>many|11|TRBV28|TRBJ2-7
ASSPGPRYEQY
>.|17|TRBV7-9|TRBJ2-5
ASSLLLAGEWTLRETQY
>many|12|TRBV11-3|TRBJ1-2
ASSPFQDPYGYT
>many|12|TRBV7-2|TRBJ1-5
ASSLDSSNQPQH
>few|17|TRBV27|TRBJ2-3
ASSLSPYTSGETPFTQY
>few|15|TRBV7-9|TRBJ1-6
ASSPRGLRGALSPLH
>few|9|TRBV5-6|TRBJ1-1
ASSQDSEAF
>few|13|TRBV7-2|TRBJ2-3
ASSFQGASPDTQY
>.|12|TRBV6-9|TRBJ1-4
ASSYLARGEKLF
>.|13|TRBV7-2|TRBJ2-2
ASSLTASNTGELF
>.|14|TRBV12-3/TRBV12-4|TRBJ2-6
ASSGGLASGANVLT